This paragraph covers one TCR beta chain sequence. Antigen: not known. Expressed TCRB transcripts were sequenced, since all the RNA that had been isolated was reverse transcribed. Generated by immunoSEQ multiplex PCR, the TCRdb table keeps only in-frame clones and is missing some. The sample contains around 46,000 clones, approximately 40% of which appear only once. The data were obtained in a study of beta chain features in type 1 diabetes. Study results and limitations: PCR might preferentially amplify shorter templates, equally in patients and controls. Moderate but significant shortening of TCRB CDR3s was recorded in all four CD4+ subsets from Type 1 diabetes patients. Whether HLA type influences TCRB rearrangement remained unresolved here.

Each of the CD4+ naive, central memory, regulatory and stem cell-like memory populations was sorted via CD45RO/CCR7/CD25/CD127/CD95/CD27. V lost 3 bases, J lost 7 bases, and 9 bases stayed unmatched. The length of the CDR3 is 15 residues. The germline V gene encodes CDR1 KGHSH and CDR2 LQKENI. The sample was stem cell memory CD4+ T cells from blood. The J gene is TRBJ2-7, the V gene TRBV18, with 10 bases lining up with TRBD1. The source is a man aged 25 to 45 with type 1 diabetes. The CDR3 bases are TGTGCCAGCTCACCCTCGGGACAGGGGCCGCGGGAGCAGTACTTC. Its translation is CASSPSGQGPREQYF.